This TCR beta chain appears in the sequencing data of a study of T cells in Graves' hyperthyroidism and ophthalmopathy. Background on the study: Blood from the periphery was taken at initial diagnosis, before any treatment.

Amplification yielded TCR beta CDR3 regions, with RNA transcripts as the source. Primed by the HTBI set, a first-round RT-PCR was run on the TCR CDR3. TCRdb passed the multiplex PCR reads through MiXCR, listing each CDR3 protein once. The sample gives 350,000 to 450,000 distinct CDR3 sequences, approximately 14% of which show up once; approximately 11% is in the top ten. There are many counts of this clonotype. The study defined stable Graves' hyperthyroidism as no ophthalmopathy progression within 18 months. Pregnant or lactating patients were excluded, as were those with uncontrolled infection or other autoimmune disease. Germline CDR1 reads MNHEY; CDR2 reads SMNVEV (reference sequence). Trimming left V 8 bases short and J 3 bases short, with 17 bases between. This CDR3 has 14 residues.

Sequencing was performed on blood. The chain links TRBV27 to TRBJ2-7; the D gene could be TRBD1 or TRBD2 (5 bases each). The sequence derives from a woman aged 60-70 years with Graves' hyperthyroidism. The CDR3 loop is CASVKWGINYEQYF. The CDR3 DNA follows: TGTGCCAGCGTCAAGTGGGGGATCAACTACGAGCAGTACTTC.